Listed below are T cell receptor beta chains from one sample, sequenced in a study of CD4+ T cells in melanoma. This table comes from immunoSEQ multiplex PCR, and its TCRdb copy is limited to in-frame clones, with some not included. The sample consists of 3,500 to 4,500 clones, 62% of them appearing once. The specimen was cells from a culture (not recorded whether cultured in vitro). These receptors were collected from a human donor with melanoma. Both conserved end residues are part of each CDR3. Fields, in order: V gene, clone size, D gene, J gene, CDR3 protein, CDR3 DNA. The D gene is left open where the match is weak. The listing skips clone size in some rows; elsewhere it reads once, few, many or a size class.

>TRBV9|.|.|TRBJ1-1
CASSARTETYTEAFF
TGTGCCAGCAGCGCACGGACAGAGACTTACACTGAAGCTTTCTTT
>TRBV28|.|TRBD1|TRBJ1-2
CASSPSDRGLGYTF
TGTGCCAGCAGTCCGAGCGACAGGGGGCTTGGCTACACCTTC
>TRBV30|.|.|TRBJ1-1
CAWSHRVTEAFF
TGTGCCTGGAGCCACAGGGTAACTGAAGCTTTCTTT
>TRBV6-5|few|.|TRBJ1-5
CASSTTGRTNQPQHF
TGTGCCAGCAGCACTACAGGGAGGACCAATCAGCCCCAGCATTTT
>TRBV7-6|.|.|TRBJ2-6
CASSLEPALLSGANVLTF
TGTGCCAGCAGCTTAGAGCCAGCCTTGCTCTCTGGGGCCAACGTCCTGACTTTC
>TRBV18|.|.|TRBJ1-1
CASSVRAGGTEAFF
TGTGCCAGCTCAGTGAGAGCCGGAGGCACTGAAGCTTTCTTT
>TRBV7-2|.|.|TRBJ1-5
CASSLVGVASNQPQHF
TGTGCCAGCAGCTTAGTCGGGGTAGCGAGCAATCAGCCCCAGCATTTT
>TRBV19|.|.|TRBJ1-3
CASSYRGLAGNTIYF
TGTGCCAGTAGTTATCGAGGGCTCGCTGGAAACACCATATATTTT
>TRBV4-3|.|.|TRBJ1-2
CASSRIKGHHLYTF
TGCGCCAGCAGCCGGATCAAGGGACACCACCTCTACACCTTC
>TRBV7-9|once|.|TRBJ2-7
CASSKENSYEQYF
TGTGCCAGCAGCAAAGAAAACTCCTACGAGCAGTACTTC
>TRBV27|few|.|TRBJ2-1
CASSQYNEQFF
TGTGCCAGCAGTCAGTACAATGAGCAGTTCTTC
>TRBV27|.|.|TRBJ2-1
CATNQGGSNEQFF
TGTGCCACCAACCAGGGGGGTAGCAATGAGCAGTTCTTC
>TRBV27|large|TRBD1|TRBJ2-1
CASSLTGSYNEQFF
TGTGCCAGCAGTTTGACAGGGTCCTACAATGAGCAGTTCTTC
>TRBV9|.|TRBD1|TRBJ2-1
CASSVTTDRGKQFF
TGTGCCAGCAGCGTGACGACGGACAGGGGGAAACAGTTCTTC
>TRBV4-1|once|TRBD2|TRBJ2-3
CASSQGPSGGARSTDTQYF
TGCGCCAGCAGCCAAGGCCCTAGCGGGGGGGCCCGATCCACAGATACGCAGTATTTT
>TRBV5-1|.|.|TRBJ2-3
CATGVGGYTDTQYF
TGCGCCACGGGAGTGGGGGGATACACAGATACGCAGTATTTT
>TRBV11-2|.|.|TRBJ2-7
CASSDQDIPYEQYF
TGTGCCAGCAGCGACCAGGACATCCCCTACGAGCAGTACTTC
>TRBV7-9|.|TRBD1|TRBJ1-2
CASSGGQVKLGYTF
TGTGCCAGCAGCGGAGGACAGGTGAAACTTGGCTACACCTTC
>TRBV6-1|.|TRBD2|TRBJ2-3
CASRGLAGGADTQYF
TGTGCCAGCAGAGGACTAGCGGGGGGGGCAGATACGCAGTATTTT
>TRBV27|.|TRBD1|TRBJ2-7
CASSLSGQGRIYEQYF
TGTGCCAGCAGTTTATCTGGACAGGGGAGGATCTACGAGCAGTACTTC
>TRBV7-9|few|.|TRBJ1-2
CASSDRPGREGYTF
TGTGCCAGCAGCGACCGCCCGGGACGTGAGGGCTACACCTTC
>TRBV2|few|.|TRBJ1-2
CASSRAGTTLVNYGYTF
TGTGCCAGCAGTAGGGCAGGGACCACACTTGTTAACTATGGCTACACCTTC
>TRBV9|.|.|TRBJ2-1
CASGSGEQFF
TGTGCCAGCGGGTCCGGGGAGCAGTTCTTC
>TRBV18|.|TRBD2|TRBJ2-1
CASSRLSGRNEQFF
TGTGCCAGCTCACGACTCAGCGGGAGGAATGAGCAGTTCTTC
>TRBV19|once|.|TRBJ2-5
CASDQETQYF
TGTGCCAGTGACCAAGAGACCCAGTACTTC
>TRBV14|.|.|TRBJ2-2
CASSLDFGGGAGELFF
TGTGCCAGCAGCCTTGATTTTGGCGGAGGGGCCGGGGAGCTGTTTTTT
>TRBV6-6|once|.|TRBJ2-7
CASRGPYEQYF
TGTGCCAGCAGGGGACCGTACGAGCAGTACTTC
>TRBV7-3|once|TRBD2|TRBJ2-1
CASSLGGGANNEQFF
TGTGCCAGCAGCTTAGGCGGGGGGGCCAACAATGAGCAGTTCTTC
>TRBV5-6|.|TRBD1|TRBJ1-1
CASSSPFDRGRVEAFF
TGTGCCAGCAGCTCCCCCTTCGACAGGGGGCGCGTTGAAGCTTTCTTT
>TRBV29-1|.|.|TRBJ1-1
CSGGNTEAFF
TGCAGCGGGGGTAACACTGAAGCTTTCTTT
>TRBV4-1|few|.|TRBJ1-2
CASSLTGTEVGYTF
TGCGCCAGCAGCCTTACCGGTACGGAGGTGGGCTACACCTTC
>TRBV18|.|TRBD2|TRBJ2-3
CASSPLTSGADTQYF
TGTGCCAGCTCACCACTTACTAGCGGCGCAGATACGCAGTATTTT
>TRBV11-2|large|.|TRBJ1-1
CASSSTFGREVPPFF
TGTGCCAGCAGCTCTACCTTCGGACGGGAGGTTCCCCCTTTCTTT
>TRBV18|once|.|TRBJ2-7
CASSPGGAEQYF
TGTGCCAGCTCACCAGGGGGAGCCGAGCAGTACTTC
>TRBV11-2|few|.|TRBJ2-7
CASSLVPNEQYF
TGTGCCAGCAGCTTAGTTCCGAACGAGCAGTACTTC
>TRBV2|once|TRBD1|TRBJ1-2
CASSGTGDYGYTF
TGTGCCAGCTCTGGGACAGGGGACTATGGCTACACCTTC
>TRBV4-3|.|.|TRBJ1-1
CASSQGARLNTEAFF
TGCGCCAGCAGCCAAGGGGCCAGATTGAACACTGAAGCTTTCTTT
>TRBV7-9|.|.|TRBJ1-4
CASSHPDSNEKLFF
TGTGCCAGCAGCCACCCGGATTCTAATGAAAAACTGTTTTTT
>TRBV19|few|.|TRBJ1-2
CASIGTLGYGYTF
TGTGCCAGTATCGGGACACTTGGATATGGCTACACCTTC
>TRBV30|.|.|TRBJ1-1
CAWRRTLNTEAFF
TGTGCCTGGAGAAGGACCCTGAACACTGAAGCTTTCTTT
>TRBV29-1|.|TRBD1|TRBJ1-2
CSVMTGDYGYTF
TGCAGCGTGATGACAGGGGACTATGGCTACACCTTC